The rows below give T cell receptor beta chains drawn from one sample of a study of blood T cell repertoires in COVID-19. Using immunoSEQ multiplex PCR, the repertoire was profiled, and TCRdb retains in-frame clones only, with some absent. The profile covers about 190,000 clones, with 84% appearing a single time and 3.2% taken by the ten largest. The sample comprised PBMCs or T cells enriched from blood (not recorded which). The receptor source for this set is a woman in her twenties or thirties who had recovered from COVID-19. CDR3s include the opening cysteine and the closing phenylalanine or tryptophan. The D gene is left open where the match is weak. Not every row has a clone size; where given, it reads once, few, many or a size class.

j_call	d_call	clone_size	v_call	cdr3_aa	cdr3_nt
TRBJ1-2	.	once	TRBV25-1	CASSRSGANYGYTF	TGTGCCAGCAGTAGGTCAGGGGCTAACTATGGCTACACCTTC
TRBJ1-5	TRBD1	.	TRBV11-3	CASSLGDSHGGSRGQPQHF	TGTGCCAGCAGCTTAGGGGACAGCCATGGCGGATCAAGGGGTCAGCCCCAGCATTTT
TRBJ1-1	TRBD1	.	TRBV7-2	CASSPQGAGNTEAFF	TGTGCCAGCAGCCCCCAGGGGGCGGGGAACACTGAAGCTTTCTTT
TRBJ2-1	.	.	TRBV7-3	CASSNRVSEQFF	TGTGCCAGCAGCAACAGGGTGAGTGAGCAGTTCTTC
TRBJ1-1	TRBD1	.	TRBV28	CASSTPTGAGTEAFF	TGTGCCAGCAGTACCCCAACAGGGGCGGGCACTGAAGCTTTCTTT
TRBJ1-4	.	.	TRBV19	CASTPQGSEKLFF	TGTGCCAGTACCCCGCAGGGGAGTGAAAAACTGTTTTTT
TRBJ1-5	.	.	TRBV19	CASSTWSGHGLNQPQHF	TGTGCCAGTAGTACCTGGTCGGGACACGGACTTAATCAGCCCCAGCATTTT
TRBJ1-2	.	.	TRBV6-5	CASRTRDYGYTF	TGTGCCAGCAGAACCAGGGACTATGGCTACACCTTC
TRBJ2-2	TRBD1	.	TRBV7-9	CASNDRGYTGELFF	TGTGCCAGCAACGACAGGGGCTACACCGGGGAGCTGTTTTTT
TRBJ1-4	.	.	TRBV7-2	CASSWYINEKLFF	TGTGCCAGCAGCTGGTACATTAATGAAAAACTGTTTTTT
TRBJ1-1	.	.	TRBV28	CASSLLAQGETEAFF	TGTGCCAGCAGTTTATTGGCCCAGGGCGAGACTGAAGCTTTCTTT
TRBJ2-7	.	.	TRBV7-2	CASSLGLVFNSEQYF	TGTGCCAGCAGCTTAGGGTTAGTTTTCAACTCCGAGCAGTACTTC
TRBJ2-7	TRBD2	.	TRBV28	CASLPSGSSYEQYF	TGTGCCAGCTTGCCGAGCGGGAGCTCCTACGAGCAGTACTTC
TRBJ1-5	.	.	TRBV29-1	CSVELGEGNQPQHF	TGCAGCGTTGAATTAGGGGAGGGCAATCAGCCCCAGCATTTT
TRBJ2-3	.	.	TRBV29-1	CSVAGDTQYF	TGCAGCGTCGCAGGAGATACGCAGTATTTT
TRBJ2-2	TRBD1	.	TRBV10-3	CAISDRANTGELFF	TGTGCCATCTCGGACAGGGCGAACACCGGGGAGCTGTTTTTT
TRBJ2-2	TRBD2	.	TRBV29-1	CSVSTSGWITGELFF	TGCAGCGTTTCGACTAGCGGGTGGATCACCGGGGAGCTGTTTTTT
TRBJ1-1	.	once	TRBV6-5	CASMRNEQWNTEAFF	TGTGCCAGCATGCGCAACGAACAGTGGAACACTGAAGCTTTCTTT
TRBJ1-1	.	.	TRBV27	CASSLEGWGTEAFF	TGTGCCAGCAGTTTGGAGGGGTGGGGCACTGAAGCTTTCTTT
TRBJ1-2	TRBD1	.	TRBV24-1	CATSPGGLGQGNYGYTF	TGTGCCACCAGTCCTGGGGGCCTCGGACAGGGAAACTATGGCTACACCTTC
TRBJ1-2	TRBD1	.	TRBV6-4	CASSDSGTGVYGYTF	TGTGCCAGCAGTGACTCAGGGACAGGGGTTTATGGCTACACCTTC
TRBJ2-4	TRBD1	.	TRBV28	CASRTGGLNIQYF	TGTGCCAGCAGAACAGGGGGTCTTAACATTCAGTACTTC
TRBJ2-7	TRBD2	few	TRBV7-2	CASSPRTGTSGYEQYF	TGTGCCAGCAGCCCCCGAACCGGGACTAGCGGTTACGAGCAGTACTTC
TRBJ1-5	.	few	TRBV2	CASSGQGGNTGQPQHF	TGTGCCAGCTCTGGACAAGGGGGTAACACGGGGCAGCCCCAGCATTTT
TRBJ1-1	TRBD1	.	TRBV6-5	CASSSGTDTEAFF	TGTGCCAGCAGCTCCGGGACAGACACTGAAGCTTTCTTT
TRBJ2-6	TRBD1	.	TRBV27	CASTSGTGGSGANVLTF	TGTGCCAGCACCTCCGGGACAGGGGGCTCTGGGGCCAACGTCCTGACTTTC
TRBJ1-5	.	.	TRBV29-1	CSVQGTSNQPQHF	TGCAGCGTCCAGGGTACGAGCAATCAGCCCCAGCATTTT
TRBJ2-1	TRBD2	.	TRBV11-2	CASSSAGTSREQFF	TGTGCCAGCAGCTCAGCCGGGACTAGCCGGGAGCAGTTCTTC
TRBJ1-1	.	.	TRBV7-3	CASSFSGENTEAFF	TGTGCCAGCAGCTTTTCGGGAGAGAACACTGAAGCTTTCTTT
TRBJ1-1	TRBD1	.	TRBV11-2	CASKGEQGGRRNTEAFF	TGTGCCAGCAAGGGTGAGCAGGGGGGCAGACGGAACACTGAAGCTTTCTTT
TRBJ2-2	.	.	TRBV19	CASRHQTGELFF	TGTGCCAGTCGACATCAGACCGGGGAGCTGTTTTTT
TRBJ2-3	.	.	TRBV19	CASSKSRGLSTDTQYF	TGTGCCAGTAGTAAGTCTAGGGGCCTTAGCACAGATACGCAGTATTTT
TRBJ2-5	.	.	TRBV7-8	CASSLIFPRQETQYF	TGTGCCAGCAGCTTAATTTTTCCCCGTCAAGAGACCCAGTACTTC
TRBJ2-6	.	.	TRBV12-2	CASRLKPGGEDRLSGANVLTF	TGTGCAAGCCGGCTAAAACCGGGGGGGGAGGACCGACTCTCTGGGGCCAACGTCCTGACTTTC
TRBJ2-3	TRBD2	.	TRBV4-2	CASSPWTSGGASTDTQYF	TGTGCCAGCAGCCCCTGGACTAGCGGGGGGGCTAGCACAGATACGCAGTATTTT
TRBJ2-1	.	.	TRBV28	CASRPGAAVRSNEQFF	TGTGCCAGCCGCCCCGGCGCCGCCGTAAGGAGCAATGAGCAGTTCTTC
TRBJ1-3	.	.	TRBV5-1	CASSQTGTPSGNTIYF	TGCGCCAGCAGCCAAACCGGGACACCCTCTGGAAACACCATATATTTT
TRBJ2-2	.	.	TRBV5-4	CASSLAANPNTGELFF	TGTGCCAGCAGCTTGGCCGCGAACCCGAACACCGGGGAGCTGTTTTTT
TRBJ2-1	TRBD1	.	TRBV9	CASSGPGQGYNEQFF	TGTGCCAGCAGCGGACCGGGACAGGGATACAATGAGCAGTTCTTC
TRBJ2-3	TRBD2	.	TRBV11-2	CASSFRTSGDLTDTQYF	TGTGCCAGCAGCTTCCGGACTAGCGGGGACCTCACAGATACGCAGTATTTT
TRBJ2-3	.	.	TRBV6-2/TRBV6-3	CASSTPQSASRTDTQYF	TGTGCCAGCAGCACACCCCAGAGCGCTAGTCGGACAGATACGCAGTATTTT
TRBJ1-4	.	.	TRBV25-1	CASSENSYEKLFF	TGTGCCAGCAGTGAGAATAGTTACGAAAAACTGTTTTTT
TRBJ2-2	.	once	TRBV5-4	CASGSHNTGELFF	TGTGCCAGCGGGAGCCATAACACCGGGGAGCTGTTTTTT
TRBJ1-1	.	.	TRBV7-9	CASSFDRLNTEAFF	TGTGCCAGCAGCTTCGACAGACTGAACACTGAAGCTTTCTTT
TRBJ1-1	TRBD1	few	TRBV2	CASSPRGPMNTEAFF	TGTGCCAGCAGTCCAAGGGGGCCCATGAACACTGAAGCTTTCTTT
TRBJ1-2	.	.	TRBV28	CASSPRFAINYGYTF	TGTGCCAGCAGTCCCCGTTTCGCGATTAACTATGGCTACACCTTC
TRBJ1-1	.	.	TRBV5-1	CASRLGGITEAFF	TGCGCCAGCAGACTGGGGGGAATCACTGAAGCTTTCTTT